Listed below are T cell receptor beta chains from one sample, sequenced in a study of resident and recirculating memory T cells in vitiligo. The table came from immunoSEQ multiplex PCR; TCRdb's copy has only in-frame clones and leaves some out. The sample includes 72,000 or so clones, approximately 90% seen only once; the top ten take roughly 5%. Sequenced input: blood. The origin of the receptors is a male donor with vitiligo. Both conserved end residues are part of each CDR3. A D gene is named only where the DNA matches it firmly. Clone size is shown for a subset of rows, as once, few, many or a class of expanded clone.

J gene: TRBJ1-2; clone size: .; D gene: .; V gene: TRBV7-2; CDR3 DNA: TGTGCCAGCAGCATAGGGTTCCTAACCTATGGCTACACCTTC; CDR3 protein: CASSIGFLTYGYTF
J gene: TRBJ2-3; clone size: .; D gene: .; V gene: TRBV4-3; CDR3 DNA: TGCGCCAGCAGCCAATTCCGGGGGGATACGCAGTATTTT; CDR3 protein: CASSQFRGDTQYF
J gene: TRBJ1-2; clone size: .; D gene: TRBD1; V gene: TRBV27; CDR3 DNA: TGTGCCAGCAGTCCCTGGACAGGGAAGGGTTGGGGCTACACCTTC; CDR3 protein: CASSPWTGKGWGYTF
J gene: TRBJ2-3; clone size: .; D gene: .; V gene: TRBV7-3; CDR3 DNA: TGTGCCAGCAGCCTTACCCCCCGTGGAGCTAGCACAGATACGCAGTATTTT; CDR3 protein: CASSLTPRGASTDTQYF
J gene: TRBJ2-1; clone size: .; D gene: .; V gene: TRBV7-2; CDR3 DNA: TGTGCCAGCAGCTTCTCCGGGACTTACAATGAGCAGTTCTTC; CDR3 protein: CASSFSGTYNEQFF
J gene: TRBJ2-7; clone size: .; D gene: TRBD1; V gene: TRBV30; CDR3 DNA: TGTGCCTGGAGTGTAAGGACGGGACAGGGGCGCTACGAGCAGTACTTC; CDR3 protein: CAWSVRTGQGRYEQYF
J gene: TRBJ2-1; clone size: .; D gene: .; V gene: TRBV5-1; CDR3 DNA: TGCGCCAGCAGCTTGACAGGGAACAATGAGCAGTTCTTC; CDR3 protein: CASSLTGNNEQFF
J gene: TRBJ2-1; clone size: .; D gene: TRBD2; V gene: TRBV9; CDR3 DNA: TGTGCCAGCAGCGTAGGACTAGCGGCCTACAATGAGCAGTTCTTC; CDR3 protein: CASSVGLAAYNEQFF
J gene: TRBJ1-2; clone size: .; D gene: TRBD1; V gene: TRBV6-6; CDR3 DNA: TGTGCCAGCAGTTCCATTCTCAGGGGGAACTATGGCTACACCTTC; CDR3 protein: CASSSILRGNYGYTF
J gene: TRBJ2-3; clone size: .; D gene: .; V gene: TRBV7-2; CDR3 DNA: TGTGCCAGCAGTGGATCGACGGGGAGCACAGATACGCAGTATTTT; CDR3 protein: CASSGSTGSTDTQYF
J gene: TRBJ2-1; clone size: .; D gene: TRBD1; V gene: TRBV7-9; CDR3 DNA: TGTGCCAGCAGCTCGGACAGGACCAATGAGCAGTTCTTC; CDR3 protein: CASSSDRTNEQFF
J gene: TRBJ1-1; clone size: .; D gene: TRBD1; V gene: TRBV10-1; CDR3 DNA: TGCGCCAGCAGTGAGACCCGGGACAGGGGCCCTATGAACACTGAAGCTTTCTTT; CDR3 protein: CASSETRDRGPMNTEAFF
J gene: TRBJ2-7; clone size: .; D gene: TRBD2; V gene: TRBV2; CDR3 DNA: TGTGCCAGCAGCGCCGGGACTAGCCTGTACTTC; CDR3 protein: CASSAGTSLYF
J gene: TRBJ2-3; clone size: once; D gene: TRBD1; V gene: TRBV6-5; CDR3 DNA: TGTGCCAGCAGTTATTGGGACAGTAGTATGGATACGCAGTATTTT; CDR3 protein: CASSYWDSSMDTQYF
J gene: TRBJ2-1; clone size: once; D gene: TRBD2; V gene: TRBV18; CDR3 DNA: TGTGCCAGCTCACCAGTCTCTAGCGGGGGAAAGTTCAATGAGCAGTTCTTC; CDR3 protein: CASSPVSSGGKFNEQFF
J gene: TRBJ2-7; clone size: .; D gene: TRBD2; V gene: TRBV7-3; CDR3 DNA: TGTGCCAGCAGCTTAACGGGGACTAGCGGGACTCCCTACGAGCAGTACTTC; CDR3 protein: CASSLTGTSGTPYEQYF